The 7 T cell receptor beta chains below were found in one sample sequenced in a study of blood T cell repertoires in COVID-19. TCRdb's copy holds only in-frame clones and misses some; the assay was immunoSEQ multiplex PCR. This sample carries tens of thousands of clones, 80% to 85% of them seen once, and the ten largest clones take roughly 2.7%. Sequencing used peripheral blood. These receptors were collected from a man aged 50 to 60 with acute or convalescent COVID-19.

J is TRBJ2-2 and V is TRBV24-1; 10 bases agree with TRBD1. Germline V gene data show CDR1 as KGHDR and CDR2 as SFDVKD. The CDR3 has 14 amino acids. With 9 bases clipped from V and 4 bases from J, the junction kept 4 bases outside the gene matches. CDR3 nucleotide sequence: TGTGCCACCTCCCGGACAGGGGGCACCGGGGAGCTGTTTTTT. Translation gives CATSRTGGTGELFF.

This chain uses TRBV30 with TRBJ1-6; perhaps TRBD1 as D (5 bases). The V end was cut by 1 base, the J end by 8 bases, with 12 bases between. CDR1 and CDR2 from the germline V gene are GTSNPN and SVGIG (reference sequence). CDR3 length equals 14 residues. CDR3 amino acids: CAWSGRGGDSPLHF. The DNA for the CDR3 is TGTGCCTGGAGTGGAAGGGGAGGGGATTCACCCCTCCACTTT.

The chain joins TRBV2 to TRBJ2-7; 7 nucleotides align to TRBD1. J gave up 0 bases and V 6 bases, and 11 bases lay outside the gene matches. Germline V gene sequence: CDR1 SNHLY, CDR2 FYNNEI. The CDR3 has 16 amino acids. The CDR3 nucleotides are TGTGCCAGCAGCCAAGGAAGGGACAGCCGCTCCTACGAGCAGTACTTC. Protein: CASSQGRDSRSYEQYF.

This chain links TRBV7-9 with TRBJ2-7, with D possibly TRBD1 on 6 matching bases. The CDR3 runs to 15 residues. CDR1 and CDR2 (germline): SEHNR, FQNEAQ (reference sequence). V was pared by 1 base and J by 5 bases, with 15 bases between. The CDR3 DNA follows: TGTGCCAGCAGCTTAGATGCCACAGGGTGGGACGAGCAGTACTTC. Protein: CASSLDATGWDEQYF.

This sequence joins TRBV10-2 and TRBJ1-5; a possible D gene is TRBD1 (6 bases). Germline assignment: CDR1 WSHSY and CDR2 SAAADI. Trimming shortened V by 2 bases and J by 6 bases, and 11 bases separated the two germline ends. This CDR3 has 14 residues. DNA for the CDR3: TGCGCCAGCAGTGAGAGTAGGGGGGGTCAGCCCCAGCATTTT. As protein: CASSESRGGQPQHF.

This clone was counted a few times. This rearrangement joins TRBV7-3 to TRBJ1-1; D remains ambiguous. Germline CDR1 is SGHTA and CDR2 is FQGTGA. Between the trimmed V and J ends, which lost 5 bases and 1 base, there was a span of 8 bases. The CDR3 sequence is 13 residues long. The CDR3 sequence: CASSPGKNTEAFF. In DNA form, the CDR3 reads TGTGCCAGCAGCCCCGGGAAGAACACTGAAGCTTTCTTT.

The chain joins TRBV30 to TRBJ1-5; D may be TRBD1 (6 bases). The CDR3 is made up of 13 amino acids. The V gene's germline CDR1 is GTSNPN and CDR2 SVGIG (reference sequence). V was clipped by 3 bases and J by 5 bases, with 11 bases between them. Written as DNA, the CDR3 is TGTGCCTGGAGCCGACAGGCTTATCAGCCCCAGCATTTT. Translation: CAWSRQAYQPQHF.